This TCR beta chain was identified in a study of blood T cells in healthy people across ages. Germline V gene lookup returns CDR1 MNHEY and CDR2 SMNVEV (reference sequence). Trimming took 5 bases from V and 6 from J; bases not matched to a gene: 9. This CDR3 region has 14 residues. PCR was performed a second time for roughly 7 to 12 cycles using a sample-barcoded 5' primer and a J-beta primer mix. A template-switch adaptor with 12 random nucleotides tagged each cDNA molecule. One entry per CDR3 protein results from TCRdb running MiXCR on the 5' RACE reads. The repertoire consists of some 550,000 distinct CDR3 sequences, with roughly 43% occurring once and the leading ten covering around 25%. Each sample yielded at least 6 million isolated PBMCs. Extraction of total RNA produced a minimum of 5.5 micrograms from each sample. This clonotype was seen many times.

The receptor was isolated from an elderly man in good health. The sample taken for sequencing was blood. This chain joins TRBV27 and TRBJ1-2; 7 nucleotides match TRBD1. DNA for the CDR3: TGTGCCAGCAGTGGTGGGCGGCAGGGGGATGGCTACACCTTC. Amino acid sequence: CASSGGRQGDGYTF.